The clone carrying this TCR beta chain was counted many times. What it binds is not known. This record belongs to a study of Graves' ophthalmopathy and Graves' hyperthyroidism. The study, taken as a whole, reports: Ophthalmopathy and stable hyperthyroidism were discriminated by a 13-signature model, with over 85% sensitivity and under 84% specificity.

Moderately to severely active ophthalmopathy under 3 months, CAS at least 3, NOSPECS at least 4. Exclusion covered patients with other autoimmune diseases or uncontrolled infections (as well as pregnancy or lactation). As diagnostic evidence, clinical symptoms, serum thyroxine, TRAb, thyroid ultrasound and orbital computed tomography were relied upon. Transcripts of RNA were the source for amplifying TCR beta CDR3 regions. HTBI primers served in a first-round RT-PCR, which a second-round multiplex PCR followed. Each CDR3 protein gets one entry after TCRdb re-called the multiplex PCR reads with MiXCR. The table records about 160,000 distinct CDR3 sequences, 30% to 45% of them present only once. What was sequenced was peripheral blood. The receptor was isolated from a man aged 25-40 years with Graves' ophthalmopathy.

The CDR3 loop reads CASSQRTGTGQYGYTF. CDR3 coding DNA: TGTGCCAGCAGCCAGAGAACCGGGACAGGTCAATATGGCTACACCTTC. The rearrangement joins TRBV11-2 to TRBJ1-2, with 8 bases fitting TRBD1. After removal of 5 bases from V and 5 bases from J, the junction contained 13 bases not matched to a gene. CDR3 length: 16 residues. Per germline, CDR1 SGHAT and CDR2 FQNNGV.